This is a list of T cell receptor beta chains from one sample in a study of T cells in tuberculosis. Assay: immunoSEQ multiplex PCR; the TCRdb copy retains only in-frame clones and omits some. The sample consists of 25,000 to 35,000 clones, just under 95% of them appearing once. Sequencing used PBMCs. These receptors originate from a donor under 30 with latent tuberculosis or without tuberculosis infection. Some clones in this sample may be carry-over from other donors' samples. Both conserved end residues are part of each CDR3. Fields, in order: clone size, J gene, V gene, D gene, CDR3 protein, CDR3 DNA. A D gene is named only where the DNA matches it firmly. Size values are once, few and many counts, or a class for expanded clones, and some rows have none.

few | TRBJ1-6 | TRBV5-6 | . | CASSWGGNSPLHF | TGTGCCAGCAGCTGGGGGGGGAATTCACCCCTCCACTTT
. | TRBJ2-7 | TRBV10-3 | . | CAISPSASSSYEQYF | TGTGCCATCAGTCCCAGCGCCAGTAGCTCCTACGAGCAGTACTTC
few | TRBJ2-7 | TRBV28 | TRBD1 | CASSFRQGAYEQYF | TGTGCCAGCAGTTTCCGACAGGGGGCCTACGAGCAGTACTTC
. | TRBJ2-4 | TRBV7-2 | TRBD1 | CASSAQGPTNIQYF | TGTGCCAGCAGCGCACAGGGGCCTACCAACATTCAGTACTTC
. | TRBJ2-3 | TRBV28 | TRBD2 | CASTLTGGPLTDTQYF | TGTGCCAGCACCCTCACGGGAGGGCCGTTAACAGATACGCAGTATTTT
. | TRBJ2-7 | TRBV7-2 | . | CASKTRDIIGEQYF | TGTGCCAGCAAGACCCGGGACATTATAGGCGAGCAGTACTTC
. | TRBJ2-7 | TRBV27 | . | CASSLFRGYEQYF | TGTGCCAGCAGTTTATTCCGAGGATACGAGCAGTACTTC
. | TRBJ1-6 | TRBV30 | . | CAWSVSFYNSPLHF | TGTGCCTGGAGTGTCAGTTTTTATAATTCACCCCTCCACTTT
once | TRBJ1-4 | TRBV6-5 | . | CASSYGPGEKLFF | TGTGCCAGCAGTTACGGCCCAGGGGAAAAACTGTTTTTT
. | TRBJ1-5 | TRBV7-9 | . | CASSTDVAGQPQHF | TGTGCCAGCAGCACAGATGTTGCGGGGCAGCCCCAGCATTTT
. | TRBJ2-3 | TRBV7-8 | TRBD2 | CASSLAGRQDTQYF | TGTGCCAGCAGTCTAGCGGGACGGCAGGATACGCAGTATTTT
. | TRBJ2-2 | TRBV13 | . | CASSSGLYTGELFF | TGTGCCAGCAGCTCGGGACTTTACACCGGGGAGCTGTTTTTT
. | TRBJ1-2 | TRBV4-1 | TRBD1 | CASSGQGLHGYTF | TGCGCCAGCAGCGGACAGGGTCTGCATGGCTACACCTTC
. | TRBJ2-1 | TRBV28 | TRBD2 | CASSSPAGASYNEQFF | TGTGCCAGCAGTTCCCCAGCGGGAGCATCCTACAATGAGCAGTTCTTC
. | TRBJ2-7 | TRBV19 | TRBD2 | CASNPTSGRTYEQYF | TGTGCCAGTAACCCCACTAGCGGGAGGACCTACGAGCAGTACTTC
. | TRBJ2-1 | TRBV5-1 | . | CASSLKGGVNEQFF | TGCGCCAGCAGCTTGAAAGGGGGGGTCAATGAGCAGTTCTTC
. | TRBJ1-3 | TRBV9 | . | CASSLSDSYSGNTIYF | TGTGCCAGCAGCCTATCAGACAGTTACTCTGGAAACACCATATATTTT
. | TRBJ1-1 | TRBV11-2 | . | CASSLDPGTEAFF | TGTGCCAGCAGCTTAGATCCAGGGACTGAAGCTTTCTTT
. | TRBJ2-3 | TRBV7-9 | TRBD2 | CASSLSSGADTQYF | TGTGCCAGCAGCTTATCTAGCGGGGCAGATACGCAGTATTTT
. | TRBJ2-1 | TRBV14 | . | CASSQLSREDEQFF | TGTGCCAGCAGCCAATTAAGCAGGGAGGATGAGCAGTTCTTC
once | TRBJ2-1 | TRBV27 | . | CASRSVQLTLRQFF | TGTGCCAGCAGATCGGTACAGCTAACTCTTCGCCAGTTCTTC
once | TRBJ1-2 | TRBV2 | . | CATEDGGANDYGYTF | TGTGCCACGGAAGATGGGGGGGCTAATGACTATGGCTACACCTTC
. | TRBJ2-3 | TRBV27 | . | CASREAGWGTDTQYF | TGTGCCAGCAGAGAAGCAGGGTGGGGCACAGATACGCAGTATTTT
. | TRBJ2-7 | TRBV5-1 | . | CASSLGQATYEQYF | TGCGCCAGCAGCTTGGGACAGGCTACCTACGAGCAGTACTTC
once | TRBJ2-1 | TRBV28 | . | CASSSPAPGHLNNEQFF | TGTGCCAGCAGTTCCCCCGCCCCTGGACACTTAAACAATGAGCAGTTCTTC
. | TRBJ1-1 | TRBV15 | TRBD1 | CATWTGEVNTEAFF | TGTGCCACATGGACAGGGGAGGTGAACACTGAAGCTTTCTTT
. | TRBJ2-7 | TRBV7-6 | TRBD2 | CASSFTLAGLSYEQYF | TGTGCCAGCAGCTTTACCTTAGCGGGACTCTCCTACGAGCAGTACTTC
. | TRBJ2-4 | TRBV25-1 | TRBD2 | CASQAGGAKNIQYF | TGTGCCAGCCAAGCGGGGGGAGCCAAAAACATTCAGTACTTC
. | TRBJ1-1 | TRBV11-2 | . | CASSLDASWLGGTEAFF | TGTGCCAGCAGCTTAGACGCCTCCTGGTTGGGGGGCACTGAAGCTTTCTTT
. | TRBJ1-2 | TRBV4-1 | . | CASSHERIGGYTF | TGCGCCAGCAGCCATGAGAGGATCGGGGGCTACACCTTC
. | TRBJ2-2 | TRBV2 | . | CATGDTGELFF | TGTGCCACCGGGGACACCGGGGAGCTGTTTTTT
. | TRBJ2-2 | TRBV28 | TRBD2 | CASSLRAGGPNTGELFF | TGTGCCAGCAGTTTAAGAGCGGGAGGGCCTAACACCGGGGAGCTGTTTTTT
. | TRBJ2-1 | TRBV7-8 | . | CASSLWSDSYNEQFF | TGTGCCAGCAGCTTATGGTCAGACTCCTACAATGAGCAGTTCTTC
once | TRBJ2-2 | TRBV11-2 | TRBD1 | CASSLFIGQGTGELFF | TGTGCCAGCAGCTTATTCATCGGACAGGGTACGGGGGAGCTGTTTTTT
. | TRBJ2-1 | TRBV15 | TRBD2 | CATSWKGLAGGNEQFF | TGTGCCACCAGTTGGAAGGGACTAGCGGGAGGCAATGAGCAGTTCTTC
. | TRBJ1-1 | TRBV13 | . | CASHSGSNTEAFF | TGTGCCAGCCACTCGGGTTCGAACACTGAAGCTTTCTTT
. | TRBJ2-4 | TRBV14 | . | CASSRWGVNIQYF | TGTGCCAGCAGTCGGTGGGGGGTGAACATTCAGTACTTC
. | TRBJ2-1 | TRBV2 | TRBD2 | CASRGTSGRLTYNEQFF | TGTGCCAGCAGGGGGACTAGCGGGAGGTTAACCTACAATGAGCAGTTCTTC
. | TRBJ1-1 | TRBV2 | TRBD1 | CAKRQGAAEAFF | TGTGCCAAAAGACAGGGGGCGGCTGAAGCTTTCTTT
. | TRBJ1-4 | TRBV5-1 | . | CASSLVGRGGEKLFF | TGCGCCAGCAGCTTGGTGGGGAGAGGAGGAGAAAAACTGTTTTTT
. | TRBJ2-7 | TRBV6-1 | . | CASSEAISAGLAPYEQYF | TGTGCCAGCAGTGAAGCAATCTCGGCAGGGTTGGCCCCCTACGAGCAGTACTTC
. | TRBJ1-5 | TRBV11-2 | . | CASSLAQYNQPQHF | TGTGCCAGCAGCTTAGCTCAGTACAATCAGCCCCAGCATTTT
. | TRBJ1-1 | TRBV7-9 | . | CASSSQMNTEAFF | TGTGCCAGCAGCTCTCAGATGAACACTGAAGCTTTCTTT
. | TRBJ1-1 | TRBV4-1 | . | CASRSGNFMNTEAFF | TGCGCCAGCAGGTCAGGGAATTTCATGAACACTGAAGCTTTCTTT
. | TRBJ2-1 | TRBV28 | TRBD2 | CASSHRGGKFSEQFF | TGTGCCAGCAGTCACCGGGGGGGCAAGTTTAGTGAGCAGTTCTTC
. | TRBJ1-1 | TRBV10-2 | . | CASSAGTQNTEAFF | TGCGCCAGCAGTGCAGGGACACAGAACACTGAAGCTTTCTTT
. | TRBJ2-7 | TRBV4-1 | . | CASSPPLGGGGPAYEQYF | TGCGCCAGCAGCCCACCCCTGGGTGGCGGGGGCCCCGCCTACGAGCAGTACTTC
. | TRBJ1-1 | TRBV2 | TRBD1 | CASNLRTGNTEAFF | TGTGCCAGTAATTTGAGGACAGGGAACACTGAAGCTTTCTTT
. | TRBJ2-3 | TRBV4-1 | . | CASSQGAGGDTQYF | TGCGCCAGCAGCCAAGGGGCAGGGGGGGATACGCAGTATTTT
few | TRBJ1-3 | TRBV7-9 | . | CASSSTSGNTIYF | TGTGCCAGCAGCTCTACCTCTGGAAACACCATATATTTT
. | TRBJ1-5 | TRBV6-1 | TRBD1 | CASYAPDRGGQPQHF | TGTGCCAGCTACGCCCCGGACAGGGGGGGTCAGCCCCAGCATTTT
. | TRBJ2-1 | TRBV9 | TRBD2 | CASSAGGTSLVNEQFF | TGTGCCAGCAGCGCGGGGGGGACTAGCCTCGTCAATGAGCAGTTCTTC
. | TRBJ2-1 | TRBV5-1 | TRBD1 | CASSNDRATYNEQFF | TGCGCCAGCAGCAACGACAGGGCCACCTACAATGAGCAGTTCTTC
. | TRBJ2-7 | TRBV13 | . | CASSSRTRGEQYF | TGTGCCAGCAGCTCCCGGACAAGGGGCGAGCAGTACTTC